This T cell receptor beta chain was recorded in a study of chemoradiotherapy in HPV16-positive cancers. Study in general: Functional T-cell assays on a couple of HPV16-positive patients' cells defined candidate HPV-specific clones and common TCR motifs.

TCRdb keeps only in-frame clones here, not all; method: immunoSEQ multiplex PCR. This table has more than 20,000 clones, approximately 89% appearing once. Samples were taken several times over chemoradiotherapy. The CDR3 is 12 residues long. Per the germline V gene, CDR1 is SGHTA and CDR2 is FQGNSA. Trimming removed 1 base at V and 0 bases at J, with 1 base between. Note on this clone: Its antigen is currently unknown.

Study results and caveats: Candidate HPV-specific clones and E7-related TCR motifs grew in tumor during treatment.

This sequence joins TRBV7-2 and TRBJ2-7; no firm D call. The sequence derives from a human donor with HPV-associated anogenital cancer. The sample was blood, taken from a patient who underwent chemoradiotherapy. CDR3: CASSLGSYEQYF. The CDR3 bases are TGTGCCAGCAGCTTAGGCTCCTACGAGCAGTACTTC.